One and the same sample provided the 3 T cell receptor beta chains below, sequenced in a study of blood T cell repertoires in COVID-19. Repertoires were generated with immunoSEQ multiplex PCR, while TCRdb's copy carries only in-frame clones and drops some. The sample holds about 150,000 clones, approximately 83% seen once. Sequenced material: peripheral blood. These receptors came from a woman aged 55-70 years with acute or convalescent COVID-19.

The CDR3, as DNA: TGTGCCAGCAGTTTAGCTCTCGGTGAAGCTTTCTTT. This codes for CASSLALGEAFF. The chain employs TRBV6-5 and TRBJ1-1; D not certain. CDR1 and CDR2 from the germline V gene are MNHEY and SVGAGI. V shed 4 bases and J shed 7 bases, with 10 bases lying between them. The CDR3 length is 12 residues.

This chain's CDR3 is CASSLIQGARNSPLHF. DNA for the CDR3: TGTGCCAGCAGTTTAATCCAGGGGGCGCGTAATTCACCCCTCCACTTT. The V and J genes are TRBV6-5 and TRBJ1-6, with 8 bases identical to TRBD1. The junction had 8 bases not matched to a gene; V was cut back by 4 bases and J by 6 bases. CDR3 length: 16 residues. Germline CDR1 and CDR2: MNHEY and SVGAGI.

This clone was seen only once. This CDR3 reads CASSLRQQGSHSPLHF. Written as DNA, the CDR3 is TGCGCCAGCAGCTTACGGCAACAGGGGTCGCATTCACCCCTCCACTTT. The chain carries TRBV5-1 and TRBJ1-6; TRBD1 matches 7 bases. The V gene end was trimmed by 2 bases and the J gene end by 8 bases; junction bases not matched to a gene: 10. CDR1 is SGHRS and CDR2 is YFSETQ in the germline V gene. This CDR3 is built from 16 residues.